This TCR beta chain was sequenced during a study of blood T cell repertoires in COVID-19. Study background: T cells, B-cell-depleted T cells, or PBMCs provided the cDNA or gDNA that served as material.

Generated by immunoSEQ multiplex PCR, the TCRdb table keeps only in-frame clones and is missing some. Found here are about 130,000 clones, roughly 83% of them singletons; the top ten hold 37%. V dropped 0 bases and J dropped 2 bases, with 6 bases sitting between them. Germline V gene sequence: CDR1 SGHNT, CDR2 YYREEE (reference sequence). The CDR3 extends over 14 amino acids. The sequenced material came from peripheral blood. The sequence was collected from a man aged 40-50 years with active or convalescent COVID-19. The rearrangement joins TRBV5-4 to TRBJ1-3; TRBD1 is a possible D gene (5 bases). The CDR3 bases are TGTGCCAGCAGCTTGGAACAGGCTGGAAACACCATATATTTT. Residues: CASSLEQAGNTIYF. The entire variable domain, with the rest obtained from reference TRBV5-4 and TRBJ1-3, is as follows: ETGVTQSPTHLIKTRGQQVTLRCSSQSGHNTVSWYQQALGQGPQFIFQYYREEENGRGNFPPRFSGLQFPNYSSELNVNALELDDSALYLCASSLEQAGNTIYFGEGSWLTVV.